The clone carrying this T cell receptor beta chain was seen just once. Antigen: not known. Study conclusions and caveats: Tumor-infiltrating Treg TCR alpha and beta sequences overlapped most with tumor naive CD4+ T cells, then blood naive.

This CDR3 has 12 amino acids. Trimming left V 7 bases short and J 5 bases short, with 11 bases between. Full-length variable regions came from constant-region reverse primers plus semi-nested Nested Universal Primer A PCR. TCRdb used MiXCR to reprocess the 5' RACE reads, holding one entry per CDR3 protein. This table has roughly 5,900 distinct CDR3 sequences, under 75% appearing once. The sample comprised memory CD4+ T cells sorted from a lymph node. Subset reported: memory CD4+ T cells, CD4+CD45RO+CD25-. The TCR originated in a female donor with breast cancer. The genes are TRBV12-3 or TRBV12-4 and TRBJ1-1; no clear D. The CDR3: CASTRMGTEAFF. The CDR3 DNA reads TGTGCCAGCACTAGGATGGGGACTGAAGCTTTCTTT.